This TCR beta chain appears in the sequencing data of a study of response to subunit inactivated influenza vaccine. General study points: Authors suggested each seasonal influenza vaccination recruits few new T cells.

V lost 6 bases, J lost 2 bases, and 2 bases stayed unmatched. This CDR3 is built from 16 residues. Each CDR3 protein gets one entry after TCRdb re-called the RT-PCR reads with MiXCR. The sample has hundreds of thousands of distinct CDR3 sequences, approximately 13% seen once. A few counts support this clonotype. As yet, its antigen is unknown. The chain couples TRBV12-3 or TRBV12-4 to TRBJ2-3, with 16 bases lining up with TRBD2. This receptor was obtained from a man aged 50-59 years who received an inactivated influenza vaccine. Sequenced material: PBMCs from blood, taken 14 to 15 days before vaccination. For the CDR3, the DNA is TGTGCCAGCAGGGGACTAGCGGGAGGGACCACAGATACGCAGTATTTT. As protein: CASRGLAGGTTDTQYF.